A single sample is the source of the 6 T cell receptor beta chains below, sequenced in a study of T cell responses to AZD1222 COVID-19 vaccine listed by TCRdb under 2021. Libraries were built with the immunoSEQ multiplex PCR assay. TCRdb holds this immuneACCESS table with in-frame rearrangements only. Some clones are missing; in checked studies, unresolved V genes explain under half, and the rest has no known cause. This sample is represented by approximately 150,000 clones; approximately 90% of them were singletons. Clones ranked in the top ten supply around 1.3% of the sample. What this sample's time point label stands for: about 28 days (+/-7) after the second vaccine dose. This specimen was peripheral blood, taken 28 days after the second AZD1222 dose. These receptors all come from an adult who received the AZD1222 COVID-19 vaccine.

The CDR3 here is CASSQDLPAGQETQYF. Written as DNA, the CDR3 is TGCGCCAGCAGCCAAGATCTCCCAGCGGGGCAAGAGACCCAGTACTTC. The genes are TRBV4-3 and TRBJ2-5, with 7 bases aligning to TRBD2. Germline V gene data show CDR1 as LGHNA and CDR2 as YSLEER. The CDR3 is 16 amino acids. V gave up 0 bases and J gave up 2 bases; unmatched junction bases: 6.

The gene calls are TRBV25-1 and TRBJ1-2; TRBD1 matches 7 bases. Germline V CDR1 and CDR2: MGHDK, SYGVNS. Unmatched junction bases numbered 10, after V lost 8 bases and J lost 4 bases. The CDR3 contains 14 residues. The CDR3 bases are TGTGCCAGCCAGCCGACGGACAGGTCCTATGGCTACACCTTC. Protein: CASQPTDRSYGYTF.

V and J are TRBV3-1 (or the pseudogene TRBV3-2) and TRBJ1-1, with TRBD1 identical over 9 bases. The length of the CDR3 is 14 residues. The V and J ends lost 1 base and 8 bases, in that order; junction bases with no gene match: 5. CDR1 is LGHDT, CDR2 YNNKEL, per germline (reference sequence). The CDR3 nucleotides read TGTGCCAGCAGCCAAGTTGGGGACAGGGAGGAAGCTTTCTTT. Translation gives CASSQVGDREEAFF.

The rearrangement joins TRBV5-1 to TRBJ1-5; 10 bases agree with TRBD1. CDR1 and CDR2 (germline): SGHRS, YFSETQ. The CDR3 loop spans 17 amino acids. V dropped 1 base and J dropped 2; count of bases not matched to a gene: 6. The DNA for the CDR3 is TGCGCCAGCAGCTTGTTCGGACAGGGGGTCGGCAATCAGCCCCAGCATTTT. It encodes CASSLFGQGVGNQPQHF.

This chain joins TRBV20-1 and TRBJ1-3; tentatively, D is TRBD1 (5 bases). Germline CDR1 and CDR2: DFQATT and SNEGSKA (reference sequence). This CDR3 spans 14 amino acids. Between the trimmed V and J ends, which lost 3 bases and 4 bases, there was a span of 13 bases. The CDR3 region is CSASTGRVGNTIYF. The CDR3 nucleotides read TGCAGTGCTAGTACCGGCAGGGTAGGAAACACCATATATTTT.

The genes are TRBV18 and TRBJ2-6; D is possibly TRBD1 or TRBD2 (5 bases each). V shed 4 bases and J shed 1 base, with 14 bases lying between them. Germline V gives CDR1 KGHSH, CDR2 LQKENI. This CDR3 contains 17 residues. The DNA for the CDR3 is TGTGCCAGCTCACGCCGGGACCAGGATTCTGGGGCCAACGTCCTGACTTTC. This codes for CASSRRDQDSGANVLTF.